This T cell receptor (beta chain) was recorded in a study of blood T cell repertoires in COVID-19. TCRdb's table, derived via immunoSEQ multiplex PCR, lists solely in-frame clones and lacks some. Of some 200,000 clones in the sample, roughly four fifths were seen once. The CDR3 consists of 15 residues. The V gene's germline CDR1 is SGHNT and CDR2 YYREEE (reference sequence). The V segment lost 1 base and the J segment 10 bases; nucleotides outside the gene matches: 4. The source of this sequence is a woman in her 40s with acute or convalescent COVID-19. What was sequenced was peripheral blood. This chain connects TRBV5-4 to TRBJ2-1; 14 positions match TRBD2. The CDR3 loop reads CASSLRGLAGGEQFF. CDR3 DNA sequence: TGTGCCAGCAGCTTGCGAGGACTAGCGGGAGGCGAGCAGTTCTTC.